This T cell receptor beta chain derives from a study of shared clonotypes between healthy human individuals. The run depth of the assay was deep. Several immunoSEQ plates held equal portions of the genomic DNA taken from each subset. Using immunoSEQ multiplex PCR, the repertoire was profiled, and TCRdb retains in-frame clones only, with some absent. The sample holds 470,000 or so clones, approximately 84% seen once. With V trimmed by 1 base and J by 0 bases, 14 bases remained unmatched. The CDR3 is made up of 19 amino acids. Germline CDR1 is KGHSH and CDR2 is LQKENI. The clonotype comes from a middle-aged woman in good health. Some clones in this sample may be carry-over from other donors' samples. Sequenced: PBMCs. The chain has TRBV18 and TRBJ2-5, with TRBD1 matching 7 bases. CDR3 nucleotides: TGTGCCAGCTCACCACGTGTGGTGTCAATACAGGGGAACCAAGAGACCCAGTACTTC. Protein: CASSPRVVSIQGNQETQYF.